What follows are 3 T cell receptor beta chains derived from one specimen sequenced in a study of Ad26.COV2.S vaccination and SARS-CoV-2 variants. Noted treatment: roughly 18 received Ad26.COV2.S at low or high dose, single or two shots; a few received placebo; per-sample allocation not given. Sample collection was performed on day 63 after the first vaccine or placebo injection. Profiling relied on immunoSEQ multiplex PCR, and the TCRdb table lists in-frame clones only, not all of them. Of around 450,000 clones detected, approximately 89% appear once; the ten largest clones hold about 2.7%. Sequenced material: peripheral blood, taken in a trial of Ad26.COV2.S vaccine versus placebo. Source of these receptors: a person aged 18-60 years who received the Ad26.COV2.S COVID-19 vaccine or a placebo.

This chain links TRBV19 with TRBJ1-2, with D possibly TRBD1 on 6 matching bases. CDR1 is LNHDA and CDR2 is SQIVND in the germline V gene (reference sequence). The CDR3 is 13 residues long. Trimming pared 4 bases from V and 4 bases from J, leaving 10 bases between. The CDR3 bases are TGTGCCAGTAGTAGGGGGCCGAGCTATGGCTACACCTTC. It encodes CASSRGPSYGYTF.

V and J are TRBV5-1 and TRBJ2-1; possible D gene TRBD1, 5 bases. In germline, CDR1 is SGHRS, CDR2 YFSETQ. Trimming cost V 2 bases and J 6 bases, with 9 bases left between them. CDR3 length equals 13 residues. Here the CDR3 reads CASSFRQGNEQFF. Here the CDR3 DNA reads TGCGCCAGCAGCTTTAGGCAGGGCAATGAGCAGTTCTTC.

The CDR3 is CASSQECSSPYEQYF. CDR3 DNA: TGTGCCAGCAGCCAAGAATGTAGTAGCCCCTACGAGCAGTACTTC. J is TRBJ2-7 and V is TRBV3-1 (or the pseudogene TRBV3-2); D is ambiguous. V lost 0 bases and J 2 bases, leaving 11 bases between the germline ends. CDR1 and CDR2 (germline): LGHDT, YNNKEL (reference sequence). The CDR3 contains 15 residues.